What follows are 30 T cell receptor beta chains derived from one specimen sequenced in a study of PD-1 blockade in classical Hodgkin lymphoma. Assay used: immunoSEQ multiplex PCR; TCRdb lists only in-frame clones, some missing. The top ten hold 0.7% to 0.85% of the sample, which has about 14,000 clones, about 82% seen once. This sample's time point: newly diagnosed, previously untreated cHL patient sample. Magnetic negative selection was used to purify CD4+ T cells from thawed PBMCs. The sample consisted of CD4+ T cells from blood. These TCRs come from a human donor with classical Hodgkin lymphoma.

The chain recombines TRBV2 with TRBJ2-5; the D gene is possibly TRBD2 (6 bases). Trimming took 6 bases from V and 4 from J, leaving 12 bases between them. This CDR3 contains 13 residues. Germline V gene data show CDR1 as SNHLY and CDR2 as FYNNEI. CDR3 sequence: CASRTGLPETQYF. The CDR3 bases are TGTGCCAGCAGGACGGGACTCCCAGAGACCCAGTACTTC.

This chain connects TRBV21-1 to TRBJ2-7; the table's D call, TRBD2, has no DNA check behind it. TRBV21-1 has pseudogene status. The CDR3 sequence is 19 residues long. The DNA for the CDR3 is TGTGCCAGCAGCAAAGAAACCGGGACTAGTCGACCGGCGCGATACGAGCAGTACTTC. It codes for CASSKETGTSRPARYEQYF.

This chain joins TRBV7-2 and TRBJ1-1, with TRBD1 matching over 9 bases. CDR1 and CDR2 from the germline V gene are SGHTA and FQGNSA. The CDR3 covers 13 residues. J was trimmed by 7 bases and V by 5 bases; bases with no gene match: 5. CDR3 loop: CASSAGQGLEAFF. CDR3 coding DNA: TGTGCCAGCAGCGCGGGACAGGGCCTTGAAGCTTTCTTT.

About this clone itself: Other DNA sequences in this sample translate to the same CDR3. The chain carries TRBV9 and TRBJ1-3; D remains unclear. The CDR3 sequence is 14 residues long. Germline loops: CDR1 SGDLS, CDR2 YYNGEE. V dropped 0 bases and J dropped 1 base, with 5 bases sitting between them. CDR3 bases: TGTGCCAGCAGCGTAGCTGGGTCTGGAAACACCATATATTTT. Translation: CASSVAGSGNTIYF. Full variable domain (remainder filled in from reference TRBV9 and TRBJ1-3): DSGVTQTPKHLITATGQRVTLRCSPRSGDLSVYWYQQSLDQGLQFLIQYYNGEERAKGNILERFSAQQFPDLHSELNLSSLELGDSALYFCASSVAGSGNTIYFGEGSWLTVV.

This chain connects TRBV2 to TRBJ1-3; 9 nucleotides agree with TRBD1. The CDR3 sequence is 16 residues long. Per germline, CDR1 SNHLY and CDR2 FYNNEI. The J segment lost 4 bases and the V segment lost 9 bases, leaving 13 bases of the junction unmatched. CDR3 nucleotide sequence: TGTGCCAGAGAGACCGGGACAGGGAGGAGAGGAAACACCATATATTTT. Protein: CARETGTGRRGNTIYF.

The chain uses TRBV29-1 and TRBJ1-1; D perhaps matches TRBD1 (5 bases). The CDR3 length is 14 residues. V was shortened by 4 bases and J by 2 bases, with 14 bases between the two germline ends. Looked up from germline, CDR1 is SQVTM and CDR2 is ANQGSEA. The CDR3 sequence is CSVARAQLNTEAFF. CDR3 DNA: TGCAGCGTTGCCAGGGCCCAGCTAAACACTGAAGCTTTCTTT.

The rearrangement links TRBV9 to TRBJ1-4; D is perhaps TRBD1 (6 bases). Germline values: CDR1 SGDLS, CDR2 YYNGEE. There are 16 residues in the CDR3. Trimming pared 3 bases from V and 4 bases from J, leaving 16 bases between. The CDR3 nucleotides are TGTGCCAGCAGCGCAGGACAGTGGATCTATAATGAAAAACTGTTTTTT. Protein product: CASSAGQWIYNEKLFF. Filled out from reference TRBV9 and TRBJ1-4, the complete variable domain reads DSGVTQTPKHLITATGQRVTLRCSPRSGDLSVYWYQQSLDQGLQFLIQYYNGEERAKGNILERFSAQQFPDLHSELNLSSLELGDSALYFCASSAGQWIYNEKLFFGSGTQLSVL.

J is TRBJ2-7 and V is TRBV5-4; 11 bases map to TRBD2. The CDR3 contains 17 residues. Germline V gene data show CDR1 as SGHNT and CDR2 as YYREEE (reference sequence). V lost 4 bases to trimming and J lost 7 bases; unmatched junction nucleotides: 16. CDR3 sequence (DNA): TGTGCCAGCAGCCCGGGACTAGCGGAACCCCTCTCTCGGGAGCAGTACTTC. As protein: CASSPGLAEPLSREQYF.

V and J are TRBV18 and TRBJ2-7; D is ambiguous. The V gene's germline CDR1 is KGHSH and CDR2 LQKENI. The CDR3 loop spans 13 amino acids. V shed 4 bases and J shed 5 bases, with 12 bases lying between them. The CDR3 sequence is CASSQGSGNEQYF. CDR3 in DNA: TGTGCCAGCTCACAGGGTTCAGGAAACGAGCAGTACTTC.

V is TRBV5-1 and J is TRBJ2-2; a weak D match, TRBD2 (6 bases). CDR3 length: 14 residues. With 4 bases removed from V and 6 bases from J, the gap between germline ends came to 13 bases. Per germline, CDR1 SGHRS and CDR2 YFSETQ. CDR3 residues: CASSLPLASGELFF. The DNA of the CDR3 is TGCGCCAGCAGCCTACCCCTAGCGTCCGGGGAGCTGTTTTTT.

The chain combines TRBV5-4 with TRBJ2-1; TRBD1 agrees at 10 bases. J gave up 2 bases and V 10 bases, and 9 bases lay outside the gene matches. Germline CDR1 and CDR2: SGHNT and YYREEE (reference sequence). The CDR3 is 15 residues long. In nucleotides, the CDR3 is TGTGCCTTCAAGACCGGGACAGGGGCCTACAATGAGCAGTTCTTC. This sequence encodes CAFKTGTGAYNEQFF.

This clone appeared a single time. The J gene is TRBJ2-7, the V gene TRBV28; 12 positions agree with TRBD2. The V gene end was trimmed by 3 bases and the J gene end by 7 bases; junction bases not matched to a gene: 13. This CDR3 comprises 17 residues. Germline values: CDR1 MDHEN, CDR2 SYDVKM. CDR3 DNA sequence: TGTGCCAGCAGTTTTGGGACTAGCGGGCCTCGGTTGGGGGAGCAGTACTTC. The encoded protein is CASSFGTSGPRLGEQYF.

The chain has TRBV5-1 and TRBJ1-1; no reliable D call. Germline values: CDR1 SGHRS, CDR2 YFSETQ. CDR3 length equals 14 residues. V shed 1 base and J shed 1 base, with 8 bases lying between them. The CDR3 region is CASSLSQWNTEAFF. As DNA, the CDR3 is TGCGCCAGCAGCTTGAGCCAGTGGAACACTGAAGCTTTCTTT.

This chain joins TRBV28 and TRBJ1-4; no reliable D call. V was trimmed by 6 bases and J by 0 bases, leaving 8 bases between them. The germline V gene encodes CDR1 MDHEN and CDR2 SYDVKM. The CDR3 is 14 amino acids. The CDR3 sequence: CASRIGPTNEKLFF. The CDR3, as DNA: TGTGCCAGCAGGATAGGGCCAACTAATGAAAAACTGTTTTTT.

The chain has TRBV21-1 and TRBJ2-5; TRBD1, the table's D call, was not compared with the DNA. TRBV21-1 is described as a pseudogene. The CDR3 runs 18 residues. DNA of the CDR3: TGTGCCAGCAGCATCTCATCGGCTGAACAGGGGAAGGCAGAGACCCAGTACTTC. It yields the protein CASSISSAEQGKAETQYF.

The chain carries TRBV27 and TRBJ2-1; D ambiguous. Germline CDR1 MNHEY, CDR2 SMNVEV (reference sequence). V lost 4 bases, J lost 0 bases, and 19 bases lay in between. The CDR3 spans 18 residues. The CDR3 DNA follows: TGTGCCAGCAGTTGGACGCGCCCCCTAAGAAGCTCCTACAATGAGCAGTTCTTC. It specifies CASSWTRPLRSSYNEQFF.

This chain uses TRBV19 with TRBJ2-1; a possible D gene is TRBD2 (6 bases). This CDR3 has 14 amino acids. Germline V CDR1 and CDR2: LNHDA, SQIVND (reference sequence). V was pared by 4 bases and J by 7 bases, with 14 bases between. CDR3 sequence (DNA): TGTGCCAGTAGTAGTTCGGGAGTGGTGAATGAGCAGTTCTTC. Residues: CASSSSGVVNEQFF.

This clone has more than one count but fewer than ten. V and J are TRBV28 and TRBJ1-4; D gene unclear. Germline-derived CDR1 and CDR2 are MDHEN and SYDVKM. This CDR3 is built from 11 residues. Trimming pared 6 bases from V and 5 bases from J, leaving 4 bases between. This chain's CDR3 is CASRVNEKLFF. CDR3 nucleotides: TGTGCCAGCAGGGTGAATGAAAAACTGTTTTTT.

V gene TRBV9 combines with J gene TRBJ1-1; TRBD1 might be the D (6 bases). CDR1 is SGDLS, CDR2 YYNGEE, per germline. Trimming took 2 bases from V and 2 from J, leaving 19 bases between them. The CDR3 sequence is 17 residues long. In DNA, the CDR3 is TGTGCCAGCAGCGTTGTGTATGGGAGGGGGGCTAACACTGAAGCTTTCTTT. Translation gives CASSVVYGRGANTEAFF.

The V gene is TRBV7-9, the J gene TRBJ2-1; 9 bases line up with TRBD2. Per germline, CDR1 SEHNR and CDR2 FQNEAQ (reference sequence). CDR3 size: 15 residues. Losses at the gene ends were 4 bases for V and 6 bases for J; bases not matched to a gene: 7. The chain's CDR3 is CASSSAGGGINEQFF. Here the CDR3 DNA reads TGTGCCAGCAGCTCTGCGGGAGGGGGGATCAATGAGCAGTTCTTC. The variable domain in full, completed from reference TRBV7-9 and TRBJ2-1, reads DTGVSQNPRHKITKRGQNVTFRCDPISEHNRLYWYRQTLGQGPEFLTYFQNEAQLEKSRLLSDRFSAERPKGSFSTLEIQRTEQGDSAMYLCASSSAGGGINEQFFGPGTRLTVL.

This chain links TRBV19 with TRBJ1-3, with 7 bases aligning to TRBD1. Trimming took 5 bases from V and 0 from J; bases not matched to a gene: 7. There are 16 residues in the CDR3. CDR1 LNHDA and CDR2 SQIVND come from the germline V gene (reference sequence). The CDR3 DNA follows: TGTGCCAGTAGTCGAGACAGGGCACGCTCTGGAAACACCATATATTTT. Amino acids: CASSRDRARSGNTIYF.

The rearrangement uses TRBV7-8 and TRBJ2-2; unclear D gene. V lost 5 bases, J lost 3 bases, and 13 bases lay in between. The length of the CDR3 is 15 residues. CDR1 and CDR2 from the germline V gene are SGHVS and FQNEAQ. CDR3 in DNA: TGTGCCAGCAGCCTCGGTGGGTACGACACCGGGGAGCTGTTTTTT. It yields the protein CASSLGGYDTGELFF.

This clone has a single count. The J gene is TRBJ2-1, the V gene TRBV27; 12 bases are a match to TRBD2. The V gene end was trimmed by 6 bases and the J gene end by 3 bases; junction bases not matched to a gene: 15. CDR3 size: 19 residues. Germline CDR1 MNHEY, CDR2 SMNVEV (reference sequence). The DNA for the CDR3 is TGTGCCAGCAGCAACAAAGCTAGCGGGAGGGTGTATGACTACAATGAGCAGTTCTTC. This gives the protein CASSNKASGRVYDYNEQFF.

V gene TRBV9 combines with J gene TRBJ1-1, with 7 bases identical to TRBD1. Per germline, CDR1 SGDLS and CDR2 YYNGEE. The CDR3 runs to 13 residues. Trimming took 4 bases from V and 10 from J; bases not matched to a gene: 10. The CDR3: CASSSTGDSRAFF. The CDR3 DNA follows: TGTGCCAGCAGCTCCACAGGGGATTCGCGAGCTTTCTTT.

This sequence joins TRBV6-6 and TRBJ1-5; D is perhaps TRBD1 (5 bases). Germline-derived CDR1 and CDR2 are MNHNY and SVGAGI (reference sequence). The length of the CDR3 is 16 residues. The V end lost 2 bases, the J end lost 4 bases, and 15 bases lay between the germline ends. The CDR3 DNA follows: TGTGCCAGCAGTTACGACGGATGGGGGGGGAATCAGCCCCAGCATTTT. Protein product: CASSYDGWGGNQPQHF.

V usage is TRBV7-9 and J usage is TRBJ2-7; D ambiguous. V lost 0 bases and J 3 bases, leaving 12 bases between the germline ends. Germline assignment: CDR1 SEHNR and CDR2 FQNEAQ (reference sequence). CDR3 length: 15 residues. The CDR3 DNA is TGTGCCAGCAGCTTAGCTTTTGGGGTTGTCTACGAGCAGTACTTC. It is translated as CASSLAFGVVYEQYF. Supplemented by reference TRBV7-9 and TRBJ2-7, the full variable domain reads DTGVSQNPRHKITKRGQNVTFRCDPISEHNRLYWYRQTLGQGPEFLTYFQNEAQLEKSRLLSDRFSAERPKGSFSTLEIQRTEQGDSAMYLCASSLAFGVVYEQYFGPGTRLTVT.

This chain links TRBV21-1 with TRBJ2-1; the table's D call, TRBD2, has no DNA check behind it. TRBV21-1 is marked as a pseudogene. The CDR3 runs to 20 residues. The CDR3 loop reads CASSKASGRTKVPSFGEQFF. DNA of the CDR3: TGTGCCAGCAGCAAAGCGAGCGGGAGGACTAAAGTACCTAGCTTCGGTGAGCAGTTCTTC.

This clone was detected once. The chain joins TRBV30 to TRBJ2-5; D is possibly TRBD2 (7 bases). This CDR3 comprises 14 residues. Germline V gives CDR1 GTSNPN, CDR2 SVGIG (reference sequence). V was pared by 2 bases and J by 4 bases, with 14 bases between. The CDR3 reads CAWSRRGGGETQYF. Here the CDR3 DNA reads TGTGCCTGGAGTCGAAGGGGGGGAGGAGAGACCCAGTACTTC.

This chain connects TRBV9 to TRBJ2-5; D might be TRBD2 (6 bases). Trimming cost V 0 bases and J 5 bases, with 14 bases left between them. The germline V gene has CDR1 SGDLS and CDR2 YYNGEE. The CDR3 is made up of 15 amino acids. The CDR3 nucleotides are TGTGCCAGCAGCGTAGGGGTCTCAGGGAGGGAGACCCAGTACTTC. This gives the protein CASSVGVSGRETQYF.

This clone was detected once. J is TRBJ2-3 and V is TRBV11-3; weak D call: TRBD2 (7 bases). In germline, CDR1 is SGHNT, CDR2 YENEEA. This CDR3 contains 15 residues. The V end was cut by 5 bases, the J end by 4 bases, with 16 bases between. Here the CDR3 DNA reads TGTGCCAGCAGCCCGGGAAGGGGGAGGGCAGATACGCAGTATTTT. Residues: CASSPGRGRADTQYF.